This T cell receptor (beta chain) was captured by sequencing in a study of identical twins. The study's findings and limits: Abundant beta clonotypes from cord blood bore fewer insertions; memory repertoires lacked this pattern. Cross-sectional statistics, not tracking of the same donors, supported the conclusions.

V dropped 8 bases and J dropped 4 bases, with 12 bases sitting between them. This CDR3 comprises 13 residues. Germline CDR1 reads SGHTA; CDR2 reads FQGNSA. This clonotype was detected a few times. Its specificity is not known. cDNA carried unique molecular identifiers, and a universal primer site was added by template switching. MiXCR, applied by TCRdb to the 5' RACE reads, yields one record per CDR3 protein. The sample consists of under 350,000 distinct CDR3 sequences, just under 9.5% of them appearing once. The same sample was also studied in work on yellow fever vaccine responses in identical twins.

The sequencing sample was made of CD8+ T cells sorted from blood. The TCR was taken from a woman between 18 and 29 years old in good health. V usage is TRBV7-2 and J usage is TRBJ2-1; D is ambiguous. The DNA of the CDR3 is TGTGCCAGCCGAATGCCGGCTTACAATGAGCAGTTCTTC. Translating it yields CASRMPAYNEQFF.